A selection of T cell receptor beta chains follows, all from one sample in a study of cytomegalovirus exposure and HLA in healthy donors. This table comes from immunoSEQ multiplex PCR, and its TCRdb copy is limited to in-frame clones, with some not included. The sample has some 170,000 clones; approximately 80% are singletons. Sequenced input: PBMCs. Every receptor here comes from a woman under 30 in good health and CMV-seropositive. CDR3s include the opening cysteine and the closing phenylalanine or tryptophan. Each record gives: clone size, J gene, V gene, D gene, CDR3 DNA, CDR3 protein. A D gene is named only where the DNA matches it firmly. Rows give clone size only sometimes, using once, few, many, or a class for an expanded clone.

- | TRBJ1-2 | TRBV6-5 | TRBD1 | TGTGCCAGCAGTTACATGGGGACAGGGAAGCGGTCCTTC | CASSYMGTGKRSF
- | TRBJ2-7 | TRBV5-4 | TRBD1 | TGTGCCAGCAGCCTTGGGACAGGGGACGGCGAGCAGTACTTC | CASSLGTGDGEQYF
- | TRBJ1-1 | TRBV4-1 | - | TGCGCCAGCAGCACGACAGGAGTTACTGAAGCTTTCTTT | CASSTTGVTEAFF
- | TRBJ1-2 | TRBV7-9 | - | TGTGCCAGCAGCCCCGGACTATATGGCTACACCTTC | CASSPGLYGYTF
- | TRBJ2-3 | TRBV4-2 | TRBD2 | TGTGCCAGCAGCCAAGTTTGGGCTAGCGGGGGGCGTGATACGCAGTATTTT | CASSQVWASGGRDTQYF
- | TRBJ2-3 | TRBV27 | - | TGTGCCAGCAGTCCCTCGGGAGAACACACAGATACGCAGTATTTT | CASSPSGEHTDTQYF
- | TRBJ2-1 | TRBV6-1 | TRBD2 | TGTGCCAGCAATGGTGGGCGGGGGGGTGGAGAGCAGTTCTTC | CASNGGRGGGEQFF
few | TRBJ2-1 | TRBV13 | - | TGTGCCAGCAGCTTATCGGGACTGAGCCTCTACAATGAGCAGTTCTTC | CASSLSGLSLYNEQFF
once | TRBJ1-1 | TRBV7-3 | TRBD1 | TGTGCCAGCAGTTCACAGGGGTTCGGTGAAGCTTTCTTT | CASSSQGFGEAFF
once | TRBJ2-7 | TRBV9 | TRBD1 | TGTGCCAGCAGCGCCCCTCCGGGACAGGGGTTCGAGCAGTACTTC | CASSAPPGQGFEQYF
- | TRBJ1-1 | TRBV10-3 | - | TGTGCCATACAAGCCAATACAGGGAGTGGTGGTGACACTGAAGCTTTCTTT | CAIQANTGSGGDTEAFF
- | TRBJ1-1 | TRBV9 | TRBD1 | TGTGCCAGCAGCGTAGAAGGGGGCAGTGATGAAGCTTTCTTT | CASSVEGGSDEAFF
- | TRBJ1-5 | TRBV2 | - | TGTGCCAGCAGTTCTGACAGTAGCAATCAGCCCCAGCATTTT | CASSSDSSNQPQHF
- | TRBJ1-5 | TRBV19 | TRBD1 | TGTGCCAGTAGTGTGGACAGGGAGATTCAGCCCCAGCATTTT | CASSVDREIQPQHF
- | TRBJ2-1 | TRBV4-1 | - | TGCGCCAGCAGCCAAGGGGGGGGGCGTAGCTCCTACAATGAGCAGTTCTTC | CASSQGGGRSSYNEQFF
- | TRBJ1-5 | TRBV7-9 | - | TGTGCCAGCAGCTATGGGTACAGAAAAAATCAGCCCCAGCATTTT | CASSYGYRKNQPQHF
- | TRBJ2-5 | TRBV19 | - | TGTGCCAGTAGTATTGAGGGAATCCAAGAGACCCAGTACTTC | CASSIEGIQETQYF
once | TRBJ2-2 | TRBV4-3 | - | TGCGCCAGCAGCCTAGGGTTAGGGGCTACCACCGGGGAGCTGTTTTTT | CASSLGLGATTGELFF
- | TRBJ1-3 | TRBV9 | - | TGTGCCAGCAGCGTAGAAGGGACAACCTCTGGAAACACCATATATTTT | CASSVEGTTSGNTIYF
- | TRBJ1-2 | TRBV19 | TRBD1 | TGTGCCAGTAGTGCTCTCCCTTTGACAGGGATCAGTTGGGGCTACACCTTC | CASSALPLTGISWGYTF
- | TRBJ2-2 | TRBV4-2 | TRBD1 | TGTGCCAGCAGCCAAGACAGGGGGCCGAACACCGGGGAGCTGTTTTTT | CASSQDRGPNTGELFF
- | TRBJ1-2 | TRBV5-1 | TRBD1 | TGCGCCAGCAGCTTGAGGGCAGGGGGCGGGTATGGCTACACCTTC | CASSLRAGGGYGYTF
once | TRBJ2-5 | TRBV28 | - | TGTGCCAGCACTACAGGGGCCATGAGGCGGGGGACCCAGTACTTC | CASTTGAMRRGTQYF
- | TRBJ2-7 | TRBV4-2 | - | TGTGCCAGCAGCCAAGATTCGGTCTACGAGCAGTACTTC | CASSQDSVYEQYF
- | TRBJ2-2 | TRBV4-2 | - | TGTGCCAGCAGTCCCAATTGGAGGGCGGAAACCGGGGAGCTGTTTTTT | CASSPNWRAETGELFF
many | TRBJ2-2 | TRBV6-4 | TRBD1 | TGTGCCAGCAGTCAGGAGGCAGGGGGCACCGGGGAGCTGTTTTTT | CASSQEAGGTGELFF
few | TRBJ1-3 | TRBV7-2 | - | TGTGCCAGCAGCCGCGGGGCCACTCGGAGGTCTGGAAACACCATATATTTT | CASSRGATRRSGNTIYF
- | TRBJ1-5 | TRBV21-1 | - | TGTGCCAGCACCCCAGGGACGGGGGGCCGGCCCCAGCATTTT | CASTPGTGGRPQHF
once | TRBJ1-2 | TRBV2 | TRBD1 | TGTGCCAGCAGCCTAGGGAGGACAGGGGCGCCTGGCTACACCTTC | CASSLGRTGAPGYTF
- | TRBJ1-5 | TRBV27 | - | TGTGCCAGCAGTTTATCTGGGGGGGGGAGTCAGCCCCAGCATTTT | CASSLSGGGSQPQHF
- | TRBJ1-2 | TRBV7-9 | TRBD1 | TGTGCCAGCAGTTCCGGGACAGCCTTAATTTATGGCTACACCTTC | CASSSGTALIYGYTF
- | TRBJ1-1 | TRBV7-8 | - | TGTGCCAGCAGCCCCTGGACAGTGGAGGTGAACACTGAAGCTTTCTTT | CASSPWTVEVNTEAFF
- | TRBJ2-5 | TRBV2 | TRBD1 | TGTGCCAGCAGGACAGGGGGCTCTGACCAAGAGACCCAGTACTTC | CASRTGGSDQETQYF
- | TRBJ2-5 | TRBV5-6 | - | TGTGCCAGCAGCCCCTTGGGGGGACCCCCGGAGGGTACCCAGTACTTC | CASSPLGGPPEGTQYF
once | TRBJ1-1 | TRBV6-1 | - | TGTGCCAGCAGTGTGGCAGGGAACACTGAAGCTTTCTTT | CASSVAGNTEAFF
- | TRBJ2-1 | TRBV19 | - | TGTGCCAGTAGTATGAGCTCCTACAATGAGCAGTTCTTC | CASSMSSYNEQFF
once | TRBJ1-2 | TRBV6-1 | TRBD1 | TGTGCCACCGACAGGGTCGAGAACTATGGCTACACCTTC | CATDRVENYGYTF
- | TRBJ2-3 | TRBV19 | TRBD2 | TGTGCCAGTAGCTACACAGCGGGGGGATTCACAGATACGCAGTATTTT | CASSYTAGGFTDTQYF
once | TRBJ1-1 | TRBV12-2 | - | TGTGCAAGTCGCTTAGTTCCAGGGGGTCGGGACACTGAAGCTTTCTTT | CASRLVPGGRDTEAFF
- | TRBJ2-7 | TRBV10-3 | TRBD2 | TGTGCCATCAGTGAGTCGGCTAGCGGGGGTACGTCCTACGAGCAGTACTTC | CAISESASGGTSYEQYF
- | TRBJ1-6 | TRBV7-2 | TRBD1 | TGTGCCAGCAGTGGACAGACAGGGGGTTCACCCCTCCACTTT | CASSGQTGGSPLHF